Below, 27 T cell receptor beta chains from the same sample are listed, as sequenced in a study of blood T cell repertoires in COVID-19 (TCRdb year 2020). Library method: the immunoSEQ multiplex PCR assay. The clones in this table, taken by TCRdb from immuneACCESS, are in-frame only. Not every clone is retained; where verified, under half of the shortfall comes from an unresolved V gene, and the cause of the rest is unknown. The sample profile shows roughly 48,000 clones; about 90% of them were found once. Jointly, the top ten make up roughly an eighth of the sample. Input material: peripheral blood. The origin of the receptors is a human donor in a cohort sampled during active COVID-19.

This clone has more than one count but fewer than ten. The V call is TRBV19, the J call TRBJ1-6; D is perhaps TRBD1 (5 bases). Trimming stripped 7 bases from V and 10 bases from J, with 14 bases between. The germline V gene has CDR1 LNHDA and CDR2 SQIVND (reference sequence). This CDR3 has 13 amino acids. DNA of the CDR3: TGTGCCAGTAAAGGTCAGGGAACATCACCCCTCCACTTT. Translation gives CASKGQGTSPLHF. Together with reference TRBV19 and TRBJ1-6, the CDR3 gives the full variable domain: DGGITQSPKYLFRKEGQNVTLSCEQNLNHDAMYWYRQDPGQGLRLIYYSQIVNDFQKGDIAEGYSVSREKKESFPLTVTSAQKNPTAFYLCASKGQGTSPLHFGNGTRLTVT.

The chain employs TRBV4-2 and TRBJ2-1, with TRBD2 matching over 7 bases. V lost 4 bases, J lost 9 bases, and 18 bases stayed unmatched. Germline-derived CDR1 and CDR2 are LGHNA and YNFKEQ. The CDR3 length is 17 residues. CDR3 amino acids: CASSPLGPSGAGGEQFF. The CDR3 DNA is TGTGCCAGCAGCCCCTTGGGGCCCAGCGGGGCCGGTGGTGAGCAGTTCTTC.

This clone was seen more than once but under ten times. This rearrangement joins TRBV6-5 to TRBJ1-2; D is unclear. Germline V gene sequence: CDR1 MNHEY, CDR2 SVGAGI. This CDR3 contains 13 residues. With 0 bases removed from V and 13 bases from J, the gap between germline ends came to 15 bases. The CDR3 region has the DNA TGTGCCAGCAGTTACTCCGTGACTCCCTTGCCCACCTTC. As protein: CASSYSVTPLPTF.

This rearrangement joins TRBV4-2 to TRBJ1-5, with 9 bases fitting TRBD1. The CDR3 length is 13 residues. The germline gives CDR1 LGHNA, CDR2 YNFKEQ. The V and J ends lost 7 bases and 7 bases, in that order; junction bases with no gene match: 5. The CDR3 nucleotides are TGTGCCAGCAAAGGACAGGGGAACCAGCCCCAGCATTTT. Its translation is CASKGQGNQPQHF.

The CDR3: CASSSSRATSGGANEQFF. The CDR3 bases are TGTGCCAGCAGCTCCTCCCGGGCTACTAGCGGGGGGGCCAATGAGCAGTTCTTC. The chain joins TRBV6-2 or TRBV6-3 to TRBJ2-1; 13 nucleotides agree with TRBD2. The germline CDR1 and CDR2 sequences are MNHEY and SVGEGT. There are 18 residues in the CDR3. V shed 6 bases, J shed 6 bases, and the junction held 14 bases outside the gene matches.

The gene calls are TRBV2 and TRBJ2-4; the match to TRBD1 covers 10 bases. V lost 5 bases, J lost 9 bases, and 7 bases stayed unmatched. This CDR3 is 14 amino acids long. Germline V gene data show CDR1 as SNHLY and CDR2 as FYNNEI. The CDR3 here is CASSLGTGELIQYF. The CDR3 region has the DNA TGTGCCAGCAGTTTAGGGACAGGGGAACTCATTCAGTACTTC.

The V and J genes are TRBV5-1 and TRBJ2-7, with D tentatively TRBD1 (5 bases). Germline V gene sequence: CDR1 SGHRS, CDR2 YFSETQ. The CDR3 has 14 amino acids. Trimming took 2 bases from V and 0 from J, leaving 9 bases between them. CDR3 in amino acids: CASSFADNSYEQYF. The DNA for the CDR3 is TGCGCCAGCAGCTTCGCGGACAACTCCTACGAGCAGTACTTC.

CDR3 amino acids: CASSQDWASGVWDEQFF. CDR3 bases: TGCGCCAGCAGCCAAGATTGGGCTAGCGGGGTCTGGGATGAGCAGTTCTTC. The chain employs TRBV4-1 and TRBJ2-1; TRBD2 agrees at 9 bases. With 0 bases clipped from V and 8 bases from J, the junction kept 11 bases outside the gene matches. Germline CDR1 is MGHRA and CDR2 is YSYEKL. This CDR3 spans 17 amino acids.

This clone has a single count. The CDR3 here is CASSQGQGTTEAFF. The CDR3 region has the DNA TGTGCCAGCAGCCAGGGCCAGGGGACCACTGAAGCTTTCTTT. This chain uses TRBV6-2 or TRBV6-3 with TRBJ1-1; a weak D match, TRBD1 (6 bases). This CDR3 is built from 14 residues. Germline V gene sequence: CDR1 MNHEY, CDR2 SVGEGT. V gave up 6 bases and J gave up 4 bases, with 15 bases separating them.

The chain employs TRBV10-1 and TRBJ2-2; D is perhaps TRBD1 (5 bases). V was cut by 4 bases and J by 7 bases, with 13 bases left in between. CDR1 and CDR2 (germline): WNHNN, SYGVQD (reference sequence). The CDR3 runs 14 residues. The CDR3 DNA reads TGCGCCAGCAGTGTAGGGCAGGGTCACGGGGAGCTGTTTTTT. Its translation: CASSVGQGHGELFF.

The CDR3 coding sequence is TGCGCCAGCAGCCTCGGACAGGGACCTAATGGCTACACCTTC. Its translation: CASSLGQGPNGYTF. The chain carries TRBV4-3 and TRBJ1-2; 8 bases agree with TRBD1. The germline V gene encodes CDR1 LGHNA and CDR2 YSLEER. This CDR3 is 14 amino acids long. J lost 6 bases, V lost 4 bases, and 7 bases had no gene match.

The CDR3 nucleotides are TGTGCCAGCAGTGCCCGGGACACCGAGCATTCACCCCTCCACTTT. Protein sequence: CASSARDTEHSPLHF. The J gene is TRBJ1-6, the V gene TRBV6-2 or TRBV6-3; possibly TRBD1 for D (6 bases). CDR1 and CDR2 (germline): MNHEY, SVGEGT. The CDR3 spans 15 residues. Trimming cost V 5 bases and J 8 bases, with 16 bases left between them.

This sequence joins TRBV7-2 and TRBJ2-2, with 11 bases aligning to TRBD2. The CDR3 contains 16 residues. V shed 5 bases and J 4 bases; nucleotides not matched to a gene: 6. Germline-derived CDR1 and CDR2 are SGHTA and FQGNSA. DNA for the CDR3: TGTGCCAGCAGCATTGGGACTAGCGGCTTCACCGGGGAGCTGTTTTTT. This translates into CASSIGTSGFTGELFF.

The chain is built from TRBV14 and TRBJ1-2; possible D gene TRBD1, 5 bases. Germline V gives CDR1 SGHDN, CDR2 FVKESK. This CDR3 comprises 18 residues. The V end lost 3 bases, the J end lost 2 bases, and 22 bases lay between the germline ends. The CDR3 sequence: CASSHTLLGQEKNYGYTF. The DNA for the CDR3 is TGTGCCAGCAGCCATACTCTCCTGGGGCAGGAGAAGAACTATGGCTACACCTTC.

This clone was detected only a few times. The rearrangement joins TRBV27 to TRBJ1-6, with a weak D call TRBD1 (6 bases). There are 14 residues in the CDR3. V was cut by 5 bases and J by 7 bases, with 12 bases left in between. CDR1 and CDR2 from the germline V gene are MNHEY and SMNVEV (reference sequence). This CDR3 is CASSHREYNSPLHF. The CDR3 DNA follows: TGTGCCAGCAGTCACAGGGAGTACAATTCACCCCTCCACTTT.

This clone was found once. The chain has TRBV27 and TRBJ1-1; maybe TRBD1 (5 bases). The CDR3 extends over 14 amino acids. V was trimmed by 2 bases and J by 1 base, leaving 8 bases between them. Germline V CDR1 and CDR2: MNHEY, SMNVEV (reference sequence). In DNA, the CDR3 is TGTGCCAGCAGTTTAATAGGGGCGAACACTGAAGCTTTCTTT. Its protein product is CASSLIGANTEAFF.

This clone was detected only a few times. The rearrangement links TRBV2 to TRBJ1-1, with D unresolved. Germline loops: CDR1 SNHLY, CDR2 FYNNEI. The CDR3 sequence is 15 residues long. The ends were cut back, 5 bases at V and 0 bases at J, with 13 bases in the middle. CDR3: CASSPQDSLNTEAFF. CDR3 nucleotides: TGTGCCAGCAGTCCTCAGGACTCATTGAACACTGAAGCTTTCTTT.

This clone occurred once. This chain joins TRBV27 and TRBJ2-7, with D perhaps TRBD2 (6 bases). CDR1 and CDR2 from the germline V gene are MNHEY and SMNVEV (reference sequence). This CDR3 is 14 amino acids long. Deletions cut 5 bases from V and 6 bases from J, with 17 bases between. In nucleotides, the CDR3 is TGTGCCAGCAGTCTAGGACGGGGGTTCGGCGAGCAGTACTTC. The encoded protein is CASSLGRGFGEQYF.

Turning to this clone: One junction end disagrees with the germline gene, perhaps due to a read error. V and J are TRBV18 and TRBJ2-5, with 7 bases identical to TRBD1. The CDR3 is made up of 13 amino acids. CDR1 is KGHSH and CDR2 is LQKENI in the germline V gene. The CDR3 DNA is TGTGCCAGCTCATACAACAGGGGAGAGGCCCAGTACTTC. Translated: CASSYNRGEAQYF.

V gene TRBV10-3 combines with J gene TRBJ2-6; 7 positions agree with TRBD1. CDR1 and CDR2 (germline): ENHRY, SYGVKD. J lost 0 bases, V lost 6 bases, and 2 bases had no gene match. The CDR3 is 15 amino acids. CDR3 coding DNA: TGTGCCATCAGGACAGGGAACTCTGGGGCCAACGTCCTGACTTTC. It yields the protein CAIRTGNSGANVLTF.

The rearrangement joins TRBV6-6 to TRBJ2-7, with D perhaps matching TRBD1 (5 bases). The CDR3 extends over 15 amino acids. CDR1 MNHNY and CDR2 SVGAGI come from the germline V gene (reference sequence). Trimming stripped 3 bases from V and 1 base from J, with 13 bases between. CDR3 coding DNA: TGTGCCAGCAGTTATGGTAAGGGGCATTCCTACGAGCAGTACTTC. The encoded protein is CASSYGKGHSYEQYF.

This clone was picked up a small number of times. V and J are TRBV12-3 or TRBV12-4 and TRBJ1-6; no reliable D call. V shed 6 bases and J shed 7 bases, with 4 bases lying between them. This CDR3 region has 11 residues. CDR3 DNA: TGTGCCAGCAGACTGAATTCACCCCTCCACTTT. Translated, it gives CASRLNSPLHF.

The V gene is TRBV18, the J gene TRBJ1-1; no definite D call. This CDR3 region has 13 residues. Germline-derived CDR1 and CDR2 are KGHSH and LQKENI. V dropped 7 bases and J dropped 4 bases, with 13 bases sitting between them. The CDR3 is CASFPLEGTEAFF. CDR3 sequence (DNA): TGTGCCAGCTTCCCTCTTGAGGGCACTGAAGCTTTCTTT.

The J gene is TRBJ1-5, the V gene TRBV3-1 (or the pseudogene TRBV3-2); the D is unclear. Looked up from germline, CDR1 is LGHDT and CDR2 is YNNKEL (reference sequence). The length of the CDR3 is 16 residues. The V end was cut by 5 bases, the J end by 4 bases, with 18 bases between. DNA of the CDR3: TGTGCCAGCAGCAGAGGGTTAGGAGCTCGGAATCAGCCCCAGCATTTT. Translating gives CASSRGLGARNQPQHF.

V usage is TRBV7-2 and J usage is TRBJ1-6; 9 nucleotides align to TRBD1. The trim removed 5 bases at V and 5 bases at J, leaving 4 bases unmatched. Germline CDR1 and CDR2: SGHTA and FQGNSA. The CDR3 covers 15 residues. CDR3 sequence reads: CASSIRTGDNSPLHF. DNA for the CDR3: TGTGCCAGCAGCATTCGGACAGGGGATAATTCACCCCTCCACTTT. The full variable domain, rest sourced from reference TRBV7-2 and TRBJ1-6, is GAGVSQSPSNKVTEKGKDVELRCDPISGHTALYWYRQSLGQGLEFLIYFQGNSAPDKSGLPSDRFSAERTGGSVSTLTIQRTQQEDSAVYLCASSIRTGDNSPLHFGNGTRLTVT.

The V gene is TRBV24-1, the J gene TRBJ2-2; no firm D call. This CDR3 comprises 14 residues. V shed 4 bases and J shed 6 bases, with 11 bases lying between them. Germline V gene lookup returns CDR1 KGHDR and CDR2 SFDVKD. CDR3 coding DNA: TGTGCCACCAGTGACTCGGTCGTCGCCGGGGAGCTGTTTTTT. It is translated as CATSDSVVAGELFF.

The chain couples TRBV10-3 to TRBJ2-7; TRBD1 matches 9 bases. Germline V gene sequence: CDR1 ENHRY, CDR2 SYGVKD. The CDR3 is 15 residues long. The V segment lost 6 bases and the J segment 3 bases; nucleotides outside the gene matches: 9. The CDR3 region is CAIRGPLGQGYEQYF. CDR3 nucleotide sequence: TGTGCCATCAGAGGCCCCCTGGGACAGGGCTACGAGCAGTACTTC.